A single sample is the source of the 9 T cell receptor beta chains below, sequenced in a study of OX40 agonist ivuxolimab in advanced cancers. Sequenced by immunoSEQ multiplex PCR; TCRdb stores in-frame clones only, minus some. The sample includes roughly 86,000 clones, about 87% of them seen just once. The material sequenced was CD4+ or CD8+ T cells sorted from blood, taken in a trial of the OX40 agonist ivuxolimab. The receptor set was obtained from an adult with an advanced solid tumor such as melanoma, head and neck, liver or kidney cancer.

The rearrangement joins TRBV5-1 to TRBJ2-3; weak D call: TRBD2 (5 bases). The V and J ends lost 0 bases and 0 bases respectively, with 11 bases between them. Germline V gene sequence: CDR1 SGHRS, CDR2 YFSETQ. The CDR3 has 16 residues. The CDR3 reads CASSLGLAVSTDTQYF. The CDR3, as DNA: TGCGCCAGCAGCTTGGGGCTAGCAGTCAGCACAGATACGCAGTATTTT.

This rearrangement joins TRBV30 to TRBJ2-2; 9 bases are shared with TRBD1. Per germline, CDR1 GTSNPN and CDR2 SVGIG (reference sequence). J was trimmed by 3 bases and V by 2 bases; bases with no gene match: 1. This CDR3 comprises 14 residues. This CDR3 reads CAWSRTGDTGELFF. DNA of the CDR3: TGTGCCTGGAGTAGGACAGGGGACACCGGGGAGCTGTTTTTT. Full variable domain (outside the CDR3, taken from reference TRBV30 and TRBJ2-2): SQTIHQWPATLVQPVGSPLSLECTVEGTSNPNLYWYRQAAGRGLQLLFYSVGIGQISSEVPQNLSASRPQDRQFILSSKKLLLSDSGFYLCAWSRTGDTGELFFGEGSRLTVL.

V is TRBV29-1 and J is TRBJ1-4; D gene unclear. Germline V gene lookup returns CDR1 SQVTM and CDR2 ANQGSEA. V dropped 4 bases and J dropped 11 bases, with 14 bases sitting between them. This CDR3 is built from 12 residues. The CDR3 DNA reads TGCAGCGTTGTGATTGCGGGCACCAAACTGTTTTTT. Protein sequence: CSVVIAGTKLFF.

In this sample, this clone turned up once. This rearrangement joins TRBV6-5 to TRBJ2-5; no clear D. Germline CDR1 and CDR2: MNHEY and SVGAGI. This CDR3 spans 13 amino acids. The ends were cut back, 6 bases at V and 4 bases at J, with 12 bases in the middle. The CDR3 DNA reads TGTGCCAGCAGGATAGGGTTCGGAGAGACCCAGTACTTC. Amino acid sequence: CASRIGFGETQYF.

In this sample, this clone turned up once. The V gene is TRBV5-1, the J gene TRBJ2-1; D is perhaps TRBD2 (6 bases). With 2 bases removed from V and 5 bases from J, the gap between germline ends came to 17 bases. The CDR3 totals 16 residues. Looked up from germline, CDR1 is SGHRS and CDR2 is YFSETQ. DNA of the CDR3: TGCGCCAGCAGCTTTTCGTATGCGGGACCCCACAATGAGCAGTTCTTC. This sequence encodes CASSFSYAGPHNEQFF. The whole variable domain, filled in from reference TRBV5-1 and TRBJ2-1, reads KAGVTQTPRYLIKTRGQQVTLSCSPISGHRSVSWYQQTPGQGLQFLFEYFSETQRNKGNFPGRFSGRQFSNSRSEMNVSTLELGDSALYLCASSFSYAGPHNEQFFGPGTRLTVL.

V is TRBV28 and J is TRBJ2-2, with D possibly being TRBD1 or TRBD2 (5 bases each). The germline V gene has CDR1 MDHEN and CDR2 SYDVKM. V was pared by 6 bases and J by 0 bases, with 14 bases between. The CDR3 contains 16 residues. CDR3 sequence: CASSLPGPANTGELFF. CDR3 sequence (DNA): TGTGCCAGCAGCCTACCGGGACCTGCGAACACCGGGGAGCTGTTTTTT.

The chain carries TRBV10-1 and TRBJ2-5; weak D call: TRBD1 (5 bases). The end of the DNA fits TRBJ2-7 better, so the J call may be wrong. Germline V CDR1 and CDR2: WNHNN, SYGVQD (reference sequence). The CDR3 length is 14 residues. DNA for the CDR3: TGCGCCAGCAGTGAGGCAGGGCTGCCCTACGAGCAGTACTTC. It is translated as CASSEAGLPYEQYF.

This chain joins TRBV7-9 and TRBJ2-2, with D perhaps matching TRBD1 (5 bases). In germline, CDR1 is SEHNR, CDR2 FQNEAQ (reference sequence). This CDR3 spans 14 amino acids. V was clipped by 5 bases and J by 2 bases, with 9 bases between them. The CDR3 reads CASSTDSNTGELFF. CDR3 nucleotide sequence: TGTGCCAGCAGCACCGACAGTAACACCGGGGAGCTGTTTTTT.

The chain links TRBV19 to TRBJ1-1; D unclear. Per the germline V gene, CDR1 is LNHDA and CDR2 is SQIVND (reference sequence). CDR3 size: 11 residues. V was pared by 7 bases and J by 5 bases, with 8 bases between. CDR3 coding DNA: TGTGCCAGTATGTGGGGTACTGAAGCTTTCTTT. Its translation is CASMWGTEAFF.